Sequencing of this T cell receptor beta chain was carried out in a study of blood T cell repertoires in COVID-19 (dated by TCRdb to between 2020 and 2021). Context from the whole study: Samples from collaborators originated in the United States, Italy and Spain and spanned both the acute and convalescent phases of COVID-19. The prospective study material was composed of cDNA or gDNA derived from T cells, B-cell-depleted T cells, or PBMCs. Deeply sampled blood TCRbeta repertoires from subjects exposed to, actively infected with, or recovered from COVID-19 were included in the dataset. The repertoires were released in a freely available public database meant as a resource for research on the immune response to SARS-CoV-2. The samples were drawn from two sources: the first 160 participants of the ongoing ImmuneRACE study, and 1,200 or so subjects contributed by 6 global collaborators. Sample metadata almost always included a de-identified subject ID, COVID-19 status, age in years and sex. Where HLA class I and class II types were available, the types were taken from metadata supplied by the sample provider, not from assay-based typing. What the research found in general, with its limitations: How much clinical and demographic metadata was included differed by source and by participant, and the metadata was provided uncurated.

Details on this clone: Its antigen remains undetermined. No much larger clone exists at a distance of one base, and base qualities are not known.

TCRbeta CDR3 regions were amplified from genomic DNA by means of the immunoSEQ Assay, a bias-controlled multiplex PCR. The paper's data handling went like this. The number of nucleated cells in each sample was estimated from the amplification of reference gene primers within the assay. To quantify the absolute abundance of each unique TCRbeta CDR3 rearrangement, sequence reads were collapsed and filtered. For each sample, productive Simpson clonality was calculated as the square root of Simpson's diversity index over productive rearrangements. TCRdb stores this immuneACCESS table with in-frame sequences only. Part of the clones is absent; in the studies checked, under half of the shortfall reflects unresolved V genes, and no reason is known for the rest. V, J and clone size are taken as reported in that table, and D and trimming were inferred from the DNA itself. The sample table lists 250,000 to 350,000 clones, 80% to 90% of them with a count of one. The ten largest clones add up to around 5.8% of the sample.

CDR1 is given as MNHEY and CDR2 as SVGEGT, both from the germline V gene. Between the V and J ends, shortened by 2 bases and 8 bases respectively, the junction contains 15 bases. Inclusive of the bounding cysteine and phenylalanine, the CDR3 is 15 residues long. CDR3 DNA is the only sequence kept; it has 45 bases, read in frame from the first base. At one collaborating source in Seattle, patients were enrolled during active infection and were followed longitudinally through the course of disease. Collaborating institutions collected whole blood in K2EDTA tubes following their own protocols. For TCRbeta analysis, collaborators shipped samples as frozen whole blood, isolated PBMCs, or DNA extracted from either of those sample types.

The source material was peripheral blood. The chain uses TRBV6-2 or TRBV6-3 and TRBJ1-4, with the identity of the D gene unclear. The receptor was isolated from a woman between 45 and 65 years old with COVID-19, enrolled during active disease. The nucleotide sequence reads TGTGCCAGCAGTTACATGGCCATGCGGAGCGAAAAACTGTTTTTT. Translated, it gives CASSYMAMRSEKLFF.